These 26 T cell receptor beta chains originate from one sample sequenced in a study of cytomegalovirus exposure and HLA in healthy donors. In the PCR, 60 Vbeta and 13 Jbeta primers were used. The table came from immunoSEQ multiplex PCR; TCRdb's copy has only in-frame clones and leaves some out. The sample holds about 200,000 clones; more than 75% are singletons and the top ten take about 1.6%. The sequencing sample was made of PBMCs. These receptors were obtained from a woman aged 50 to 60 in good health and CMV-seronegative.

This clone has just a few counts. This chain links TRBV6-5 with TRBJ1-1; TRBD1 aligns across 8 bases. J gave up 5 bases and V 5 bases, and 7 bases lay outside the gene matches. Germline CDR1 reads MNHEY; CDR2 reads SVGAGI. The CDR3 contains 14 residues. The CDR3 spells CASSPRTGKTEAFF. CDR3 nucleotides: TGTGCCAGCAGTCCAAGGACAGGGAAGACTGAAGCTTTCTTT.

This clone was recorded a few times. This chain joins TRBV5-1 and TRBJ2-2; 10 positions match TRBD1. Looked up from germline, CDR1 is SGHRS and CDR2 is YFSETQ. With V trimmed by 5 bases and J by 4 bases, 14 bases remained unmatched. The CDR3 contains 18 residues. The CDR3 region is CASSPGQGTQRRTGELFF. The CDR3 nucleotides are TGCGCCAGCAGTCCGGGACAGGGGACGCAAAGACGCACCGGGGAGCTGTTTTTT.

The chain employs TRBV9 and TRBJ1-2; D is unclear. The germline V and J ends were trimmed by 3 bases and 10 bases, with 7 bases remaining between them. The germline gives CDR1 SGDLS, CDR2 YYNGEE. This CDR3 comprises 10 residues. The CDR3 nucleotides are TGTGCCAGCAGCGGGAGGAACTACACCTTC. Protein product: CASSGRNYTF.

The chain combines TRBV9 with TRBJ2-6; D is perhaps TRBD2 (5 bases). The ends were cut back, 3 bases at V and 1 base at J, with 11 bases in the middle. CDR3 length: 16 residues. Looked up from germline, CDR1 is SGDLS and CDR2 is YYNGEE. DNA for the CDR3: TGTGCCAGCAGCGCCTCACTAGGGTCTGGGGCCAACGTCCTGACTTTC. It translates to CASSASLGSGANVLTF. The whole variable domain, filled in from reference TRBV9 and TRBJ2-6, reads DSGVTQTPKHLITATGQRVTLRCSPRSGDLSVYWYQQSLDQGLQFLIQYYNGEERAKGNILERFSAQQFPDLHSELNLSSLELGDSALYFCASSASLGSGANVLTFGAGSRLTVL.

This clone came up once. The chain is built from TRBV29-1 and TRBJ2-1; tentatively, D is TRBD2 (5 bases). CDR1 SQVTM and CDR2 ANQGSEA come from the germline V gene. V was clipped by 6 bases and J by 6 bases, with 15 bases between them. The CDR3 length is 13 residues. CDR3 loop: CSVPSLAGNEQFF. CDR3 coding DNA: TGCAGCGTCCCCTCACTCGCGGGCAATGAGCAGTTCTTC.

The chain combines TRBV11-2 with TRBJ1-1, with 8 bases identical to TRBD1. In germline, CDR1 is SGHAT, CDR2 FQNNGV. This CDR3 comprises 12 residues. Trimming cost V 5 bases and J 6 bases; bases outside gene matches: 2. This CDR3 reads CASSRTGPEAFF. The CDR3 coding sequence is TGTGCCAGCAGCCGGACAGGGCCTGAAGCTTTCTTT. Based on the CDR3 plus reference TRBV11-2 and TRBJ1-1, the full variable domain is EAGVAQSPRYKIIEKRQSVAFWCNPISGHATLYWYQQILGQGPKLLIQFQNNGVVDDSQLPKDRFSAERLKGVDSTLKIQPAKLEDSAVYLCASSRTGPEAFFGQGTRLTVV.

In this sample, this clone turned up once. V usage is TRBV29-1 and J usage is TRBJ1-2; 8 nucleotides line up with TRBD1. Germline CDR1 and CDR2: SQVTM and ANQGSEA. The trim removed 2 bases at V and 8 bases at J, leaving 13 bases unmatched. The CDR3 sequence is 15 residues long. CDR3 loop: CSVESGAGGAGGYTF. DNA of the CDR3: TGCAGCGTTGAATCGGGGGCAGGGGGCGCGGGGGGCTACACCTTC.

The chain uses TRBV6-4 and TRBJ1-2, with D tentatively TRBD1 (5 bases). CDR3 size: 14 residues. With 8 bases removed from V and 4 bases from J, the gap between germline ends came to 17 bases. CDR1 and CDR2 from the germline V gene are MRHNA and SNTAGT. This CDR3 is CASGAGPGSYGYTF. The CDR3 DNA reads TGTGCCAGCGGTGCAGGGCCCGGATCCTATGGCTACACCTTC.

CDR3 residues: CSGGLPSETGNSYEQYF. The DNA of the CDR3 is TGCAGCGGCGGATTACCCAGCGAGACAGGCAATTCCTACGAGCAGTACTTC. V usage is TRBV29-1 and J usage is TRBJ2-5, with D tentatively TRBD1 (6 bases). The J call is doubtful: the DNA matches TRBJ2-7 better. Germline loops: CDR1 SQVTM, CDR2 ANQGSEA. The CDR3 consists of 17 residues.

A single count supports this clone. The J gene is TRBJ1-4, the V gene TRBV11-2, with TRBD1 matching over 9 bases. This CDR3 spans 15 amino acids. V trimming: 5 bases; J trimming: 6 bases; junction bases outside the gene matches: 7. Germline V gene data show CDR1 as SGHAT and CDR2 as FQNNGV. The CDR3 nucleotides read TGTGCCAGCAGCCATACAGGGGGCTCGGATGAAAAACTGTTTTTT. Encoded protein: CASSHTGGSDEKLFF.

The V gene is TRBV10-3, the J gene TRBJ2-7; no firm D call. V dropped 6 bases and J dropped 4 bases, with 10 bases sitting between them. Germline-derived CDR1 and CDR2 are ENHRY and SYGVKD. This CDR3 spans 12 amino acids. The CDR3 protein is CAISDTRYEQYF. As DNA, the CDR3 is TGTGCCATCAGCGACACCAGGTACGAGCAGTACTTC.

The rearrangement joins TRBV7-2 to TRBJ2-7, with D possibly TRBD2 on 6 matching bases. Germline V gene lookup returns CDR1 SGHTA and CDR2 FQGNSA. Trimming took 2 bases from V and 0 from J, leaving 11 bases between them. This CDR3 has 15 residues. The CDR3 loop is CASSLSGGNSYEQYF. The DNA of the CDR3 is TGTGCCAGCAGCTTAAGTGGGGGGAACTCCTACGAGCAGTACTTC. Combining the CDR3 with reference TRBV7-2 and TRBJ2-7 gives the whole variable domain GAGVSQSPSNKVTEKGKDVELRCDPISGHTALYWYRQSLGQGLEFLIYFQGNSAPDKSGLPSDRFSAERTGGSVSTLTIQRTQQEDSAVYLCASSLSGGNSYEQYFGPGTRLTVT.

This clone was seen a few times. V usage is TRBV30 and J usage is TRBJ1-2; D possibly corresponds to TRBD1 (5 bases). The CDR3 spans 14 residues. Germline V gene lookup returns CDR1 GTSNPN and CDR2 SVGIG (reference sequence). The ends were cut back, 3 bases at V and 6 bases at J, with 17 bases in the middle. CDR3 bases: TGTGCCTGGAGGATACCAGGGAGGTTGGATGGCTACACCTTC. It translates to CAWRIPGRLDGYTF.

In regard to this clone: Germline and junction disagree at one end, which may indicate a read error. The gene calls are TRBV2 and TRBJ1-6; TRBD1 might be the D (5 bases). CDR1 and CDR2 (germline): SNHLY, FYNNEI. The CDR3 sequence is 16 residues long. The CDR3: CASSRETASFNSPLHF. The CDR3 DNA reads TGTGCCAGCAGCCGGGAGACAGCCTCCTTTAATTCACCCCTCCACTTT.

About this clone: Compared with germline, one end of the junction differs, possibly owing to a read error. The V call is TRBV30, the J call TRBJ1-1; D is possibly TRBD1 (5 bases). CDR1 and CDR2 (germline): GTSNPN, SVGIG (reference sequence). The CDR3 totals 12 residues. CDR3: CAWSVTVGAIVF. In DNA, the CDR3 is TGTGCCTGGAGTGTGACTGTTGGGGCGATCGTCTTT.

The chain joins TRBV7-9 to TRBJ1-4, with 7 bases lining up with TRBD1. The CDR3 is 14 amino acids. V shed 5 bases, J shed 4 bases, and the junction held 4 bases outside the gene matches. The germline V gene has CDR1 SEHNR and CDR2 FQNEAQ (reference sequence). CDR3 DNA: TGTGCCAGCAGCGGGGGACAGTATAATGAAAAACTGTTTTTT. This sequence encodes CASSGGQYNEKLFF.

The chain recombines TRBV5-6 with TRBJ2-3; D is possibly TRBD2 (6 bases). Germline V gives CDR1 SGHDT, CDR2 YYEEEE. The V end was cut by 2 bases, the J end by 4 bases, with 14 bases between. There are 15 residues in the CDR3. CDR3 sequence: CASSFVRDWADTQYF. The CDR3 coding sequence is TGTGCCAGCAGCTTCGTGCGGGACTGGGCAGATACGCAGTATTTT.

The chain joins TRBV11-1 to TRBJ2-1; no definite D call. Per germline, CDR1 SGHAT and CDR2 FQDESV (reference sequence). Trimming stripped 4 bases from V and 0 bases from J, with 13 bases between. The CDR3 is made up of 16 amino acids. The CDR3 here is CASSSTIVISYNEQFF. Written as DNA, the CDR3 is TGTGCCAGCAGCTCTACTATTGTAATCTCCTACAATGAGCAGTTCTTC.

This chain joins TRBV7-2 and TRBJ1-2; 8 bases agree with TRBD1. Germline CDR1 and CDR2: SGHTA and FQGNSA. Trimming at V came to 5 bases and at J to 7 bases, leaving 9 bases not matched to a gene. The CDR3 spans 14 residues. Here the CDR3 DNA reads TGTGCCAGCAGCCTAGGGACAGGCGGGTCTGGCTACACCTTC. It yields the protein CASSLGTGGSGYTF.

This chain connects TRBV28 to TRBJ2-7; unclear D gene. This CDR3 has 16 amino acids. From germline, CDR1 is MDHEN and CDR2 SYDVKM. Between the trimmed V and J ends, which lost 5 bases and 2 bases, there was a span of 19 bases. The CDR3 spells CASSLEISDRAYEQYF. CDR3 nucleotide sequence: TGTGCCAGCAGTCTCGAGATTTCTGACCGGGCCTACGAGCAGTACTTC.

The V call is TRBV5-1, the J call TRBJ2-2; perhaps TRBD1 as D (5 bases). The V and J ends lost 0 bases and 4 bases respectively, with 13 bases between them. Germline assignment: CDR1 SGHRS and CDR2 YFSETQ. This CDR3 comprises 16 residues. CDR3 coding DNA: TGCGCCAGCAGCTTGGGACAGCCGACTTTCACCGGGGAGCTGTTTTTT. Protein: CASSLGQPTFTGELFF.

This rearrangement joins TRBV5-1 to TRBJ1-2; 10 nucleotides match TRBD1. V lost 6 bases and J lost 6; bases outside the gene matches: 17. Per germline, CDR1 SGHRS and CDR2 YFSETQ. The CDR3 sequence is 17 residues long. Here the CDR3 reads CASNAGPGQGLLHGYTF. CDR3 DNA sequence: TGCGCCAGCAACGCCGGTCCGGGACAGGGGTTGTTACATGGCTACACCTTC.

The chain joins TRBV18 to TRBJ2-3; D not certain. The CDR3 is 13 residues long. Trimming stripped 2 bases from V and 6 bases from J, with 9 bases between. CDR1 and CDR2 from the germline V gene are KGHSH and LQKENI. The CDR3 reads CASSPRVEDTQYF. The CDR3 DNA is TGTGCCAGCTCACCAAGAGTAGAGGATACGCAGTATTTT.

The V call is TRBV18, the J call TRBJ1-3; D unresolved. Trimming removed 8 bases from V and 3 bases from J, with 5 bases in between. The germline V gene encodes CDR1 KGHSH and CDR2 LQKENI. The CDR3 runs to 11 residues. For the CDR3, the DNA is TGTGCCAGCCTGTATGGAAACACCATATATTTT. Translated, it gives CASLYGNTIYF. Complete variable domain (other parts from reference TRBV18 and TRBJ1-3): NAGVMQNPRHLVRRRGQEARLRCSPMKGHSHVYWYRQLPEEGLKFMVYLQKENIIDESGMPKERFSAEFPKEGPSILRIQQVVRGDSAAYFCASLYGNTIYFGEGSWLTVV.

The V gene is TRBV11-3, the J gene TRBJ1-1, with a possible D match to TRBD1 (5 bases). CDR3 length: 14 amino acids. V lost 0 bases and J lost 0, with 5 bases in between. Germline lookup yields CDR1 SGHNT and CDR2 YENEEA. In nucleotides, the CDR3 is TGTGCCAGCAGCTTAGACAGGGTGAACACTGAAGCTTTCTTT. This sequence encodes CASSLDRVNTEAFF.

This sequence joins TRBV25-1 and TRBJ2-3; D uncertain. The germline V gene has CDR1 MGHDK and CDR2 SYGVNS. V lost 5 bases, J lost 0 bases, and 15 bases lay in between. CDR3 length: 16 residues. In DNA form, the CDR3 reads TGTGCCAGCAGTAAACGGGTCTTAACTAGCACAGATACGCAGTATTTT. Amino acid sequence: CASSKRVLTSTDTQYF. Looking up the rest from reference TRBV25-1 and TRBJ2-3 gives the full variable domain: EADIYQTPRYLVIGTGKKITLECSQTMGHDKMYWYQQDPGMELHLIHYSYGVNSTEKGDLSSESTVSRIRTEHFPLTLESARPSHTSQYLCASSKRVLTSTDTQYFGPGTRLTVL.